This T cell receptor beta chain derives from a study of T cells in localized non-small cell lung cancer. The count of this clone is one. What it binds is not known. Study observations and caveats: There were a median around 57 of the top 100 tumor clones appearing in adjacent lung. Prolonged overall survival went with higher T cell density in the blood. Multi-region tumor sequencing was not done, so intratumor heterogeneity could not be excluded. Uninvolved adjacent lung showed peak T cell clonality, exceeding tumor.

Germline CDR1 SGHTS, CDR2 YDEGEE. The CDR3 has 13 amino acids. Between the trimmed V and J ends, which lost 5 bases and 5 bases, there was a span of 11 bases. The data were produced by immunoSEQ multiplex PCR, yet TCRdb's version contains in-frame clones alone and is incomplete. The profile shows some 25,000 clones, approximately 86% of them singletons. The clonotype was recovered from a male donor aged 60 or over with stage II squamous cell lung carcinoma. The V gene is TRBV5-8, the J gene TRBJ2-1; perhaps D is TRBD1 or TRBD2 (5 bases each). Sequences were derived from peripheral blood, sampled before any cancer treatment. For the CDR3, the DNA is TGTGCCAGCAGTCGGGACGTTGACAATGAGCAGTTCTTC. Translation gives CASSRDVDNEQFF. Full variable domain (outside the CDR3, taken from reference TRBV5-8 and TRBJ2-1): EAGVTQSPTHLIKTRGQQATLRCSPISGHTSVYWYQQALGLGLQFLLWYDEGEERNRGNFPPRFSGRQFPNYSSELNVNALELEDSALYLCASSRDVDNEQFFGPGTRLTVL.